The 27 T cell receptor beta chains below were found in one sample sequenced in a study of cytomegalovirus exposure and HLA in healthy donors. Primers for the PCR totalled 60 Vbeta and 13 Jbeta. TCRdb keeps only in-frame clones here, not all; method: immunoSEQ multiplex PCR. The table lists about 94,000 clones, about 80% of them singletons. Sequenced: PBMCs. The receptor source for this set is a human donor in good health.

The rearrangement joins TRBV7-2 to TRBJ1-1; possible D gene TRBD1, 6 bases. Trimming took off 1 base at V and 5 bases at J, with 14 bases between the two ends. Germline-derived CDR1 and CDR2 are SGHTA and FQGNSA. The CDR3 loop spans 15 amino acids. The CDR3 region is CASSLGRGRGTEAFF. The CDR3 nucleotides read TGTGCCAGCAGCTTAGGGCGGGGGAGGGGGACTGAAGCTTTCTTT.

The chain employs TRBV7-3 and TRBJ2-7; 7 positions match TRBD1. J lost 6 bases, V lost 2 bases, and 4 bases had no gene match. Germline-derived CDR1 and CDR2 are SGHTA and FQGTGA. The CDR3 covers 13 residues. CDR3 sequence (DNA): TGTGCCAGCAGCTTAGACAGGGAAAGCGAGCAGTACTTC. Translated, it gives CASSLDRESEQYF.

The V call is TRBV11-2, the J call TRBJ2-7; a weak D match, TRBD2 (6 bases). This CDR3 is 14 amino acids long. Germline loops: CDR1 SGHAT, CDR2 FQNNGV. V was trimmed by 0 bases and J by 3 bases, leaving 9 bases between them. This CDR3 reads CASSLDWTNYEQYF. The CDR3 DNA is TGTGCCAGCAGCTTAGACTGGACTAACTACGAGCAGTACTTC.

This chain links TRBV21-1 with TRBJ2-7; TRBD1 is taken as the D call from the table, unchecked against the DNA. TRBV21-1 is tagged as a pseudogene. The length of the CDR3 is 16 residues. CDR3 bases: TGTGCCAGCAGCTTGAGGACAGGGGACTTCTCCTACGAGCAGTACTTC. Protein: CASSLRTGDFSYEQYF.

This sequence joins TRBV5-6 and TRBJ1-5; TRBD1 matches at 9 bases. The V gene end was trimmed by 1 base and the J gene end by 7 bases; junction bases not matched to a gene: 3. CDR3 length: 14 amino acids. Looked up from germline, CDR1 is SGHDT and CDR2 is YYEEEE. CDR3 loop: CASSLKGQGQPQHF. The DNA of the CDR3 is TGTGCCAGCAGCTTGAAGGGACAGGGACAGCCCCAGCATTTT.

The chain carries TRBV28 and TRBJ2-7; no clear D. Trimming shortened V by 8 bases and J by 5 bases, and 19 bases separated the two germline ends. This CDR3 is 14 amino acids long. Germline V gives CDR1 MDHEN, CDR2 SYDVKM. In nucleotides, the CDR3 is TGTGCCAGCCGGTCTGGCACAGAAATCCACGAGCAGTACTTC. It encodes CASRSGTEIHEQYF.

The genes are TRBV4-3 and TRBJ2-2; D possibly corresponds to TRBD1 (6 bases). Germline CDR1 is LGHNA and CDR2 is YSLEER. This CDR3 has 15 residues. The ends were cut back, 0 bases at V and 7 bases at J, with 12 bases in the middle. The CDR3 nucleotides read TGCGCCAGCAGCCAAGACAATGGGGGCGACGGGGAGCTGTTTTTT. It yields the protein CASSQDNGGDGELFF.

Written as DNA, the CDR3 is TGTGCCAGCAGCTTAGAAAGGGGGACTAGACCTTTAGCCAAAAACATTCAGTACTTC. Amino acids: CASSLERGTRPLAKNIQYF. This rearrangement joins TRBV7-2 to TRBJ2-4; 8 bases line up with TRBD2. From germline, CDR1 is SGHTA and CDR2 FQGNSA. CDR3 size: 19 residues. V lost 1 base and J lost 0; bases outside the gene matches: 11.

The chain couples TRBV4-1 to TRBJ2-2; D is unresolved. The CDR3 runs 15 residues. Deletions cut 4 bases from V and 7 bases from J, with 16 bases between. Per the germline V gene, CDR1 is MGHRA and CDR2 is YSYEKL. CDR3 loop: CASSRQVQSLGELFF. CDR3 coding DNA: TGCGCCAGCAGCCGCCAAGTACAGAGTCTCGGGGAGCTGTTTTTT.

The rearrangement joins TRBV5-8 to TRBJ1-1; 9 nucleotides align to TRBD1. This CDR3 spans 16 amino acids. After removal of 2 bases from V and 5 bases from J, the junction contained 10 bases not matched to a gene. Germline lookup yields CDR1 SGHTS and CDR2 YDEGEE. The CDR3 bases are TGTGCCAGCAGCTTATGGAAAGGGACAGGGATAACTGAAGCTTTCTTT. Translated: CASSLWKGTGITEAFF.

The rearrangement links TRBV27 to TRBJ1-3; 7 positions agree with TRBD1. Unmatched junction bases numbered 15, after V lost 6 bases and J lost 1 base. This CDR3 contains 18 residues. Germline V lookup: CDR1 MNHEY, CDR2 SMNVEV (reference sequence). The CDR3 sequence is CASRRTGGGIGSGNTIYF. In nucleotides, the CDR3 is TGTGCCAGCAGACGGACAGGTGGTGGGATCGGATCTGGAAACACCATATATTTT.

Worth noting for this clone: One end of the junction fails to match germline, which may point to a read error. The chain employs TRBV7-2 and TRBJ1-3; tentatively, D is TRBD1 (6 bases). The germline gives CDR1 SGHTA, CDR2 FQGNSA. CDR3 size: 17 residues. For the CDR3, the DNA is TGTGCCAGCAGCTTAGCCGGGACACGATTCTCTGGAAACACCATGTATTTT. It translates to CASSLAGTRFSGNTMYF.

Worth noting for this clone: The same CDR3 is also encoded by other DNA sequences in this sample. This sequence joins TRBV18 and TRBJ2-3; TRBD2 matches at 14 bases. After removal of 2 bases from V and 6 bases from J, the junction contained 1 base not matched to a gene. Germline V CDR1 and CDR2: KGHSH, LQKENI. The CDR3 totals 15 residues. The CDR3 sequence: CASSPGLAGGDTQYF. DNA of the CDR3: TGTGCCAGCTCACCAGGACTAGCGGGGGGTGATACGCAGTATTTT.

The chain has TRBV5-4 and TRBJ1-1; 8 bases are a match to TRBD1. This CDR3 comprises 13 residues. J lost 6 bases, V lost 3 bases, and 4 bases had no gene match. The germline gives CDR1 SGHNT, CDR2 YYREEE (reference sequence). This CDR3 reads CASSSETGAEAFF. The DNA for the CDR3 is TGTGCCAGCAGCTCTGAGACAGGGGCTGAAGCTTTCTTT.

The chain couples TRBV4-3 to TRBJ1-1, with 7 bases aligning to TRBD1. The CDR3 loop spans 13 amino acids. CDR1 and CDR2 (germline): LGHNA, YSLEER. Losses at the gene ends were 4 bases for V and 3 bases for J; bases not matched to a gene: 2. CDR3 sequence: CASSRTGDTEAFF. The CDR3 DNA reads TGCGCCAGCAGCCGAACAGGGGACACTGAAGCTTTCTTT.

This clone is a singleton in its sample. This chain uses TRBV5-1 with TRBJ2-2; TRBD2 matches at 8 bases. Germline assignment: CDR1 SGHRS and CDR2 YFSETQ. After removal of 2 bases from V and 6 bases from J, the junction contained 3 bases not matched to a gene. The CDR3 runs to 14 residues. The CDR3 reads CASSLPGRAGELFF. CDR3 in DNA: TGCGCCAGCAGCTTACCCGGGAGGGCCGGGGAGCTGTTTTTT.

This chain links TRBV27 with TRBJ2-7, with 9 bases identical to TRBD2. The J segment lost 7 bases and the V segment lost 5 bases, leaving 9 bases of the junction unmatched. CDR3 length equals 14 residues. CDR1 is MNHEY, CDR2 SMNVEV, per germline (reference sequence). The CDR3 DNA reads TGTGCCAGCAGTCGCTGGATAGCGGGGGTAGAGCAGTACTTC. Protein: CASSRWIAGVEQYF.

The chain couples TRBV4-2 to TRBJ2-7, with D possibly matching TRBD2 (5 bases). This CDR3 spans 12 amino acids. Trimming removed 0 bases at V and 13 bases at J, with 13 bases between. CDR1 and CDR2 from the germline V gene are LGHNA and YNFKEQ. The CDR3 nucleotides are TGTGCCAGCAGCCAAGACGGCAAAGCGGAATACTTC. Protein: CASSQDGKAEYF.

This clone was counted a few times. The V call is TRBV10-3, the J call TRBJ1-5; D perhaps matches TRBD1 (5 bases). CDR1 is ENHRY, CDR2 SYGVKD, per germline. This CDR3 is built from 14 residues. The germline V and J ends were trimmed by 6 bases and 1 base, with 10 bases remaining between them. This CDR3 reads CAISGPGSNQPQHF. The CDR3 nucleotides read TGTGCCATCAGCGGACCAGGGAGCAATCAGCCCCAGCATTTT.

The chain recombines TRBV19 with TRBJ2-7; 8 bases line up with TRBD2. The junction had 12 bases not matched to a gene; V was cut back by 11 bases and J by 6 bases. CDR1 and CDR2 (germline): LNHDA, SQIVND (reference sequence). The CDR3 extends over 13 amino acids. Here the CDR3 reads CASGPGSGTEQYF. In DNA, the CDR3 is TGTGCCTCAGGCCCGGGTAGCGGGACCGAGCAGTACTTC.

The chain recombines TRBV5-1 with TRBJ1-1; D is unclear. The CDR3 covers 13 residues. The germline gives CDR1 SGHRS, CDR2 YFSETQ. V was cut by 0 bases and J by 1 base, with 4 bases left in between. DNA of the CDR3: TGCGCCAGCAGCTTGGTGGCGAACACTGAAGCTTTCTTT. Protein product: CASSLVANTEAFF.

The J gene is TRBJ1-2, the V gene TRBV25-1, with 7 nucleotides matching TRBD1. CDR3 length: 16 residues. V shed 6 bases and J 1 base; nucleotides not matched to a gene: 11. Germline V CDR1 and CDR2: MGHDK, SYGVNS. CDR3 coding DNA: TGTGCCAGCAGAGGACCGGGACAGAATAATAACTATGGCTACACCTTC. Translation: CASRGPGQNNNYGYTF.

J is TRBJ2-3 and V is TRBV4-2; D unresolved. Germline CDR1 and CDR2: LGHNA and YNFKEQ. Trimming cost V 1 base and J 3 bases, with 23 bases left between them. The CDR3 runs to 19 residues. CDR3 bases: TGTGCCAGCAGCCAAGTCGCGCTCCAGCCCATGAGCAGGACAGATACGCAGTATTTT. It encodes CASSQVALQPMSRTDTQYF.

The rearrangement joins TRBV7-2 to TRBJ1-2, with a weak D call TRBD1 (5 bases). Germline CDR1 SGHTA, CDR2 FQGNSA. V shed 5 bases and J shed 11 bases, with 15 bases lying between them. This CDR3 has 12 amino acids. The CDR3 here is CASSPGGEHYTF. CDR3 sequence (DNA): TGTGCCAGCAGCCCGGGGGGGGAGCATTACACCTTC.

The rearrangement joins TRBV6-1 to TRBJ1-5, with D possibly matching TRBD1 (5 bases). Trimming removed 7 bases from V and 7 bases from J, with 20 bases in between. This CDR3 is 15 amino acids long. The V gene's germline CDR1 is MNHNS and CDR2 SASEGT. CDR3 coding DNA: TGTGCCAGCACCCGGCGGGGGGGGACGGAACAGCCCCAGCATTTT. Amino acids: CASTRRGGTEQPQHF.

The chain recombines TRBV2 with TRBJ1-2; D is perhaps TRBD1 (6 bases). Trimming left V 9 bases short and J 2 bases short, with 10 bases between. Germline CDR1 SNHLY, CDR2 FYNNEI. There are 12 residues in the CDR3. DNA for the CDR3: TGTGCCAGAGGACAGAGAAACTATGGCTACACCTTC. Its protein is CARGQRNYGYTF.

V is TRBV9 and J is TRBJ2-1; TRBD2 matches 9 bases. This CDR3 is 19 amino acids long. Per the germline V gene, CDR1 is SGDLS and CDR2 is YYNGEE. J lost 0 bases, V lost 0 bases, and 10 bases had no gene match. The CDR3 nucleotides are TGTGCCAGCAGCGTAGGGTTGCGGGGGGGCCGAAGCTCCTACAATGAGCAGTTCTTC. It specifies CASSVGLRGGRSSYNEQFF.